This T cell receptor (beta chain) was sequenced during a study of blood T cell repertoires in COVID-19. The wider study: T cells, B-cell-depleted T cells, or PBMCs provided the cDNA or gDNA that served as material.

In the study's own analysis: Reference gene primer amplification gave estimated nucleated cell counts. Libraries were prepared by immunoSEQ multiplex PCR; TCRdb keeps only in-frame clonotypes and omits some of them. V, J and clone size were drawn from that table, and D and trimming were deduced from the DNA. The sample shows tens of thousands of clones, about 88% of them seen only once. Between the trimmed V and J ends, which lost 8 bases and 2 bases, there was a span of 16 bases. Germline CDR1 MNHEY, CDR2 SVGAGI. This CDR3 has 15 residues. The source of this sequence is a human donor in a cohort sampled during active COVID-19. J is TRBJ2-1 and V is TRBV6-5, with D perhaps matching TRBD1 (6 bases). Input material: peripheral blood. The CDR3 reads CASRRNRATYNEQFF. The CDR3 DNA follows: TGTGCCAGCCGTAGAAACAGGGCTACCTACAATGAGCAGTTCTTC.